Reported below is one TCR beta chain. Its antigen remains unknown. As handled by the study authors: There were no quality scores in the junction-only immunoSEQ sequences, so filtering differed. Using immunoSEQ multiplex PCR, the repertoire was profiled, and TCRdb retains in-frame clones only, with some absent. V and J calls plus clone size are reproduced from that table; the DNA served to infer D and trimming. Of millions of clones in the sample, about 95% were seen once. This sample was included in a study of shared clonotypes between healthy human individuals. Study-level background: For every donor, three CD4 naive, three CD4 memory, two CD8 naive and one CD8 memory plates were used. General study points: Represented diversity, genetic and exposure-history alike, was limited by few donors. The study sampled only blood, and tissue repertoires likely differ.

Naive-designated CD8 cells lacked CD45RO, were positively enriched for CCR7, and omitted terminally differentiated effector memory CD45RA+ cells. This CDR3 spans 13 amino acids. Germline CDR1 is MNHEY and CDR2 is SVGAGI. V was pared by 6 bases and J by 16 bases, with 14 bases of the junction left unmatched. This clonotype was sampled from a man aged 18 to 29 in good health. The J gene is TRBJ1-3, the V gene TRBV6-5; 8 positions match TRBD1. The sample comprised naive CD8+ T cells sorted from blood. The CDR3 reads CASSTTLQGASYF. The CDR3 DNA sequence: TGTGCCAGCAGCACTACTCTCCAGGGGGCGTCGTATTTT.